The table lists the clone carrying this T cell receptor (beta chain) with a count of one. Its antigen is as yet unknown. Measured with immunoSEQ multiplex PCR; TCRdb has only the in-frame clones, and not every one. The sample includes approximately 170,000 clones, roughly 92% of them seen just once. The data are from a study of T cell responses to AZD1222 COVID-19 vaccine. Study in general: Some second doses came at about 4 weeks and others at about 12 weeks; these were pooled.

The CDR3 spans 12 residues. CDR1 is MNHEY and CDR2 is SMNVEV in the germline V gene (reference sequence). V lost 8 bases, J lost 3 bases, and 8 bases lay in between. Study-level results: It should be noted that donors were predominantly white British and more often female, and clonal diversity was possibly underestimated. Only six or seven AZD1222 recipients tested seropositive at baseline. The peak T cell response came first, and repertoires were sampled only after it.

The J gene is TRBJ1-5, the V gene TRBV27; D might be TRBD1 (5 bases). The source material was peripheral blood, sampled on day 0 of AZD1222 vaccination. The receptor's source is an adult in good health. CDR3 coding DNA: TGTGCCAGCGGACATCTCAATCAGCCCCAGCATTTT. Protein: CASGHLNQPQHF.